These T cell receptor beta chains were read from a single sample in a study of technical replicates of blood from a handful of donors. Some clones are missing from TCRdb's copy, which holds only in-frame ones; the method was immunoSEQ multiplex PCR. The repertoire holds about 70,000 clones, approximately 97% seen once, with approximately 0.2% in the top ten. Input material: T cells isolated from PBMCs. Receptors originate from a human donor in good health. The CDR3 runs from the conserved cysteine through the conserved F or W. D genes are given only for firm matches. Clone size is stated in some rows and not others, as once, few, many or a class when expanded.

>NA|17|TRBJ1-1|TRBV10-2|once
TGCGCCAGCAGTGAGTCACTCAGGGAAAGGTGGAACACTGAAGCTTTCTTT
CASSESLRERWNTEAFF
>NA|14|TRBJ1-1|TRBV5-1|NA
TGCGCCAGCAGCTTCCGGGGAGACCACACTGAAGCTTTCTTT
CASSFRGDHTEAFF
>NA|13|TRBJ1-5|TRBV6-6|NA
TGTGCCAGCAGGTTCGGAAGCGGACAGCCCCAGCATTTT
CASRFGSGQPQHF
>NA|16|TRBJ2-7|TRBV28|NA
TGTGCCAGCAGTTTACTCCAGGGAGGTGGCTCCTACGAGCAGTACTTC
CASSLLQGGGSYEQYF
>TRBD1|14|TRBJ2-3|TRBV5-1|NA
TGCGCCAGCAGCCCGGGGCAGGGGGCAGATACGCAGTATTTT
CASSPGQGADTQYF
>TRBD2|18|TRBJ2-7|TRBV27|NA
TGTGCCAGCAGTTCTACCCGCGCGTTACTAGCGGGATCCTACGAGCAGTACTTC
CASSSTRALLAGSYEQYF
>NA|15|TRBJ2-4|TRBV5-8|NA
TGTGCCAGCAGCCAACCGGGACTAGCCAAAAACATTCAGTACTTC
CASSQPGLAKNIQYF
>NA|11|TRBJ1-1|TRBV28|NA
TGTGCCAGCAGTTTATCCCTTGAAGCTTTCTTT
CASSLSLEAFF
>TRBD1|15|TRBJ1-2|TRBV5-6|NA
TGTGCCAGCCTTACAGGGGGCGGCTATAACTATGGCTACACCTTC
CASLTGGGYNYGYTF
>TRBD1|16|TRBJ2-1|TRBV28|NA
TGTGCCAGCAGTTTATCGCGGACAGGGGGCATAAATGAGCAGTTCTTC
CASSLSRTGGINEQFF
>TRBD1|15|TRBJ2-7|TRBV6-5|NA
TGTGCCAGCAGTTACGGACAGGTTGGGTTCTACGAGCAGTACTTC
CASSYGQVGFYEQYF
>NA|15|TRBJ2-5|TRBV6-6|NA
TGTGCCAGCAGTTTCGGACAGCGTATCCAAGAGACCCAGTACTTC
CASSFGQRIQETQYF
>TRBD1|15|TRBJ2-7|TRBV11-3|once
TGTGCCAGCATCCTTACCGGGACAGGGACAACCGAGCAGTACTTC
CASILTGTGTTEQYF
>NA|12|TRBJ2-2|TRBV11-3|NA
TGTGCCAGCAGCTCCGAGACCGGGGAGCTGTTTTTT
CASSSETGELFF
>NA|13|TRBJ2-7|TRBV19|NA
TGTGCCAGTAGGGTCGGAGGAACCTACGAGCAGTACTTC
CASRVGGTYEQYF
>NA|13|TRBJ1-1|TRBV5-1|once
TGCGCCAGCAGCTTGAGCCTAGGATCTGAAGCTTTCTTT
CASSLSLGSEAFF
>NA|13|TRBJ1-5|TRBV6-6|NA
TGTGCCAGCAGTTACGGGGGGGAGAAGCCCCAGCATTTT
CASSYGGEKPQHF
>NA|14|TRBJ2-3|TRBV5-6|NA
TGTGCCAGCAGCGACAGGAAACGAGACAATACGCAGTATTTT
CASSDRKRDNTQYF